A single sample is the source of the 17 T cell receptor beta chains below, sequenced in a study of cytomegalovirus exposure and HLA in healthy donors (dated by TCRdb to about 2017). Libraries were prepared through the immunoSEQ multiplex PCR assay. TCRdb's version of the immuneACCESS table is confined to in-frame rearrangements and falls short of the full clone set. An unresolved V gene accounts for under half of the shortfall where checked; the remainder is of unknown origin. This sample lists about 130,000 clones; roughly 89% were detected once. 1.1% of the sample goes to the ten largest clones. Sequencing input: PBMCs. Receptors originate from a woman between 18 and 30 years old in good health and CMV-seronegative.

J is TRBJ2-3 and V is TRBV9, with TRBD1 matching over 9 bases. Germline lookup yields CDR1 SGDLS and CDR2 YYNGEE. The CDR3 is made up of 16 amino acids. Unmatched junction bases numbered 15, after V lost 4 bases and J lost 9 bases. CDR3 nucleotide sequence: TGTGCCAGCAGCCCCGAACCGGGACAGGGCGCACCGACGCAGTATTTT. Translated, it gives CASSPEPGQGAPTQYF.

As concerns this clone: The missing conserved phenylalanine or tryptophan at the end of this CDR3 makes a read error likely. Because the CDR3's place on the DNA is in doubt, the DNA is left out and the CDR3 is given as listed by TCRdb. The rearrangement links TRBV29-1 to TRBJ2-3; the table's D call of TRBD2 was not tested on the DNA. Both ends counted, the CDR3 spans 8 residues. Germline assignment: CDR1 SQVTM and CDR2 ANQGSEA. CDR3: CSAAPGGI.

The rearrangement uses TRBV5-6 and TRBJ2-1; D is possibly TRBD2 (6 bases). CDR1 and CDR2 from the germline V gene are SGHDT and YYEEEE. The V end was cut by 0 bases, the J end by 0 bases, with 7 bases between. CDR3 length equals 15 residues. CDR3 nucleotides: TGTGCCAGCAGCTTGGATAGCGGCTCCTACAATGAGCAGTTCTTC. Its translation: CASSLDSGSYNEQFF.

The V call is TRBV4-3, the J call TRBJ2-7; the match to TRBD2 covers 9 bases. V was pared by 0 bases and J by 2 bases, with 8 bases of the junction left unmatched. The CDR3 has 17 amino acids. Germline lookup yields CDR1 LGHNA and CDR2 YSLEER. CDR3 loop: CASSQDSSASGAYEQYF. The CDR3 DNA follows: TGCGCCAGCAGCCAAGATAGTTCGGCTAGCGGGGCCTACGAGCAGTACTTC.

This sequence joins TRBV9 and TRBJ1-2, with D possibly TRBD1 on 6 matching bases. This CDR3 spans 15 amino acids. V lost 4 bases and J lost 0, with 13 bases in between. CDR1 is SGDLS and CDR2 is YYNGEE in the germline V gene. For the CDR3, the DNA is TGTGCCAGCAGCCCTCGACAGGCCCCTAACTATGGCTACACCTTC. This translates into CASSPRQAPNYGYTF.

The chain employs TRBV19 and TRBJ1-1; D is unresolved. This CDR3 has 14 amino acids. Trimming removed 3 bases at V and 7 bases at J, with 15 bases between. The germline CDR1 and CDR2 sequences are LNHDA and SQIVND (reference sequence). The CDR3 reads CASSIPGEGFEAFF. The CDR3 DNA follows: TGTGCCAGTAGTATCCCCGGAGAGGGATTTGAAGCTTTCTTT.

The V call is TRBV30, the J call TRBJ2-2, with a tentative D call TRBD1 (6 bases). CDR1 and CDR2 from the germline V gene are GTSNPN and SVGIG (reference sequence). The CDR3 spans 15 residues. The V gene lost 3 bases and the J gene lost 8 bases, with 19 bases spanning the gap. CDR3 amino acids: CAWRNTARGLGELFF. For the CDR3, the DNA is TGTGCCTGGAGAAATACCGCTAGGGGGTTAGGGGAGCTGTTTTTT. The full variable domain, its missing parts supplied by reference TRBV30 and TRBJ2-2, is SQTIHQWPATLVQPVGSPLSLECTVEGTSNPNLYWYRQAAGRGLQLLFYSVGIGQISSEVPQNLSASRPQDRQFILSSKKLLLSDSGFYLCAWRNTARGLGELFFGEGSRLTVL.

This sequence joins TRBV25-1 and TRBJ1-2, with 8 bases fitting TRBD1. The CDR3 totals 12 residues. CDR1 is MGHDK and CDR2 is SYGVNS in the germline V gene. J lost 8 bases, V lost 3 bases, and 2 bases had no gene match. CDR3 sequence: CASSDWTGGYTF. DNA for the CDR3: TGTGCCAGCAGTGACTGGACAGGGGGCTACACCTTC.

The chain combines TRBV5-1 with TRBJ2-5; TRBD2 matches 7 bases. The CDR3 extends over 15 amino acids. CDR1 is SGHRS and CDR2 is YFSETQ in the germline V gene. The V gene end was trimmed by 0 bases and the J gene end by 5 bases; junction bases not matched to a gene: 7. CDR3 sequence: CASSLGVSSGETQYF. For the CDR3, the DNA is TGCGCCAGCAGCTTGGGGGTCTCTAGCGGTGAGACCCAGTACTTC.

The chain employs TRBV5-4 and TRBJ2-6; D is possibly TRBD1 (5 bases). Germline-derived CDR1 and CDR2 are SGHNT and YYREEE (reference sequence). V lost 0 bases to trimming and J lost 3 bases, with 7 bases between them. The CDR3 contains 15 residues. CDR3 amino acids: CASSLAGFGANVLTF. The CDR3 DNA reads TGTGCCAGCAGCTTGGCAGGGTTTGGGGCCAACGTCCTGACTTTC.

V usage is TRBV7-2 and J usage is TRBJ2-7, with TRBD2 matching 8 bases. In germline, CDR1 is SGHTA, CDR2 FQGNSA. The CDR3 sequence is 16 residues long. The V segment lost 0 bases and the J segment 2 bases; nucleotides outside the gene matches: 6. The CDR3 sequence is CASSLAAAGVAYEQYF. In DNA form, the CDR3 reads TGTGCCAGCAGCTTAGCAGCAGCGGGAGTCGCCTACGAGCAGTACTTC.

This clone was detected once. The CDR3 DNA reads as TGTGCCAGCAGTGGGATAGGTGAGGCAATGGACTACGAGCAGTACGTC. This translates into CASSGIGEAMDYEQYV. The rearrangement links TRBV28 to TRBJ2-7; D uncertain. V dropped 5 bases and J dropped 3 bases, with 20 bases sitting between them. The germline gives CDR1 MDHEN, CDR2 SYDVKM. This CDR3 contains 16 residues.

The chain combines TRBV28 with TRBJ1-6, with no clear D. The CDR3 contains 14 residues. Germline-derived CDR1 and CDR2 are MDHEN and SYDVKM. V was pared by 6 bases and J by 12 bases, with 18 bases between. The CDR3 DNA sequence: TGTGCCAGCAGACGGGGAATTCTTTCGGGACCCCTCCACTTT. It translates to CASRRGILSGPLHF.

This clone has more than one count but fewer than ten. The CDR3 is CASSPRTGDQPQHF. DNA for the CDR3: TGTGCCAGCTCACCGAGGACAGGGGATCAGCCCCAGCATTTT. The chain is built from TRBV18 and TRBJ1-5, with 9 positions matching TRBD1. With V trimmed by 3 bases and J by 5 bases, 2 bases remained unmatched. This CDR3 contains 14 residues. Germline V gene data show CDR1 as KGHSH and CDR2 as LQKENI.

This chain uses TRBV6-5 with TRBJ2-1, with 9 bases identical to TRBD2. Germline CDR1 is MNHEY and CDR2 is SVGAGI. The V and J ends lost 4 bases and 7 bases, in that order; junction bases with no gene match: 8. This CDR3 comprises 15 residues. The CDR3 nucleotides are TGTGCCAGCAGTTCCCCGGCGGGGGGGGTAAATGAGCAGTTCTTC. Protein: CASSSPAGGVNEQFF.

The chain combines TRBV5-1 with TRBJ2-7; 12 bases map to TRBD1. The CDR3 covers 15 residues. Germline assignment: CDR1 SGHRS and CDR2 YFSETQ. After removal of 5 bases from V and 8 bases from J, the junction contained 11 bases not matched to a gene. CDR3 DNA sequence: TGCGCCAGCAGTACCGGGACAGGGGGCGCCCCACAGCAGTACGTC. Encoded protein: CASSTGTGGAPQQYV.

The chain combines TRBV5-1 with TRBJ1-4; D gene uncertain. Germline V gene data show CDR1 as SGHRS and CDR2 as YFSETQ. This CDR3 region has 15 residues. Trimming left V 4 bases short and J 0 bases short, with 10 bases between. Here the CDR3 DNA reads TGCGCCAGCAGCGCTTCAGGTGCAACTAATGAAAAACTGTTTTTT. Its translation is CASSASGATNEKLFF.